The 30 T cell receptor beta chains given below trace back to one sample, sequenced in a study of tumor and adjacent non-tumor tissue in lung cancer. TCRbeta libraries were built with three rounds of nested PCR, modified from ARM-PCR. TCRdb used MiXCR to reprocess the multiplex PCR reads, holding one entry per CDR3 protein. Of tens of thousands of distinct CDR3 sequences listed, 72% were seen once; the top ten hold roughly a tenth. The template was RNA from unsorted bulk tissue. Sequencing used lung tumor tissue. The receptors come from a woman aged 40-49 years with non-small cell lung cancer.

In its sample, this clonotype was seen many times. The chain couples TRBV12-3 or TRBV12-4 to TRBJ1-5; 7 bases are shared with TRBD1. V dropped 4 bases and J dropped 6; count of bases not matched to a gene: 6. The CDR3 covers 14 residues. The CDR3 here is CASSSTGVRQPQHF. Here the CDR3 DNA reads TGTGCCAGCAGTTCCACAGGGGTTCGTCAGCCCCAGCATTTT.

In regard to this clonotype: Without the conserved terminal phenylalanine or tryptophan, this CDR3 likely stems from a read error. It is unclear where the CDR3 begins or ends on the DNA, so no DNA is shown, and the CDR3 is as TCRdb lists it. The chain recombines TRBV12-3 or TRBV12-4 with TRBJ2-2; TRBD1 is the table's D call and was not checked against the DNA. The CDR3 is 14 amino acids in total, end residues counted. CDR3 region: CVSTGDRVTGELLV.

As for this clonotype: The junction and the germline gene differ at one end; a read error may be behind it. V and J are TRBV5-4 and TRBJ2-3; possibly TRBD2 for D (6 bases). The germline gives CDR1 SGHNT, CDR2 YYREEE (reference sequence). The CDR3 spans 16 residues. CDR3 nucleotide sequence: TGCGCCAACAGTCGGGAGCGAGGTGCCACCACAGATACGCAGTATTTT. Translating it yields CANSRERGATTDTQYF.

On this clonotype itself: Being one base from a much bigger clone, this may be a read error. The V gene is TRBV30, the J gene TRBJ1-3; 8 bases are shared with TRBD1. CDR3 size: 19 residues. From germline, CDR1 is GTSNPN and CDR2 SVGIG (reference sequence). The CDR3 sequence is CALSDPTDYDRGNGNTIYF. DNA of the CDR3: TGTGCCTTGAGTGACCCCACAGATTATGACAGGGGAAACGGAAACACCATATATTTT.

Of note for this clonotype: It is likely a read error, because the conserved phenylalanine at the end of the CDR3 is missing. V usage is TRBV6-5 and J usage is TRBJ1-6, with 9 positions matching TRBD1. Germline CDR1 reads MNHEY; CDR2 reads SVGAGI. The V and J ends lost 5 bases and 9 bases, in that order; junction bases with no gene match: 8. This CDR3 is built from 15 residues. The CDR3 sequence: CASSPIGTGSSPLHL. The CDR3 DNA reads as TGTGCCAGCAGTCCTATCGGGACAGGGAGTTCACCCCTCCACTTA.

This clonotype was counted once. It is likely a read error, because the conserved phenylalanine at the end of the CDR3 is missing. The rearrangement uses TRBV20-1 and TRBJ2-7, with a tentative D call TRBD2 (7 bases). The V end was cut by 8 bases, the J end by 5 bases, with 22 bases between. The CDR3 loop spans 14 amino acids. CDR1 and CDR2 from the germline V gene are DFQATT and SNEGSKA (reference sequence). CDR3 DNA sequence: TGCAGTATTAGCGATGAGGGGGGGCTCCACGAGCAGTACTGC. This encodes CSISDEGGLHEQYC.

This clonotype was seen once. The V gene is TRBV6-5, the J gene TRBJ2-3, with D possibly matching TRBD1 (6 bases). The CDR3 is 13 residues long. CDR1 and CDR2 (germline): MNHEY, SVGAGI. In nucleotides, the CDR3 is TGTGCGACTCAGGGGCTAGTAACATATACGCAGTATTTT. This codes for CATQGLVTYTQYF.

Only one count was recorded for this clonotype. This chain links TRBV5-8 with TRBJ2-6; the D call may be TRBD1 or TRBD2 (5 bases each). The CDR3 covers 16 residues. The ends were cut back, 4 bases at V and 3 bases at J, with 14 bases in the middle. Germline CDR1 is SGHTS and CDR2 is YDEGEE. This chain's CDR3 is CASSLGGFFGANVLTF. CDR3 DNA sequence: TGTGCCAGCAGCCTTGGGGGTTTCTTTGGGGCCAACGTCCTGACTTTC.

A remark on this clonotype: At one end the junction does not follow the germline gene, possibly because of a read error. The CDR3 DNA is TGCAGTGTTGGTACGAGCGGGAACGTGCAGTACTTC. As protein: CSVGTSGNVQYF. This sequence joins TRBV29-1 and TRBJ2-7, with 7 positions matching TRBD2. CDR3 size: 12 residues. Germline CDR1 and CDR2: SQVTM and ANQGSEA.

Details on this clonotype: One junction end does not reproduce the germline sequence, and a read error may be involved. The chain combines TRBV6-1 with TRBJ2-7; a weak D match, TRBD1 (5 bases). Germline V CDR1 and CDR2: MNHNS, SASEGT. There are 15 residues in the CDR3. The DNA for the CDR3 is TGTGCCAGCAGTGAGCAGGGTAGATACATCTACGAGCTGTACTTC. This gives the protein CASSEQGRYIYELYF.

Points on this clonotype: A much bigger clone sits one base away, suggesting this may be a read error. V is TRBV20-1 and J is TRBJ1-5; 10 bases align to TRBD1. The germline CDR1 and CDR2 sequences are DFQATT and SNEGSKA (reference sequence). The CDR3 loop spans 19 amino acids. J gave up 3 bases and V 0 bases, and 14 bases lay outside the gene matches. Written as DNA, the CDR3 is TGCAGTGCTAGAGACTTAACCGGGACAGGGGATTATAACAATCAGCCCCAGCATTTT. As protein: CSARDLTGTGDYNNQPQHF.

As to this clonotype: A read error may produce the germline difference seen at one junction end. The chain is built from TRBV28 and TRBJ2-1, with a possible D match to TRBD1 (8 bases). The CDR3 covers 16 residues. Germline V gene lookup returns CDR1 MDHEN and CDR2 SYDVKM. The chain's CDR3 is CVSSLQGGGPYNEQFF. The CDR3 nucleotides read TGTGTCAGCAGTTTACAGGGGGGAGGGCCCTACAATGAGCAGTTCTTC.

The V gene is TRBV7-9, the J gene TRBJ2-5; TRBD2 might be the D (6 bases). The germline V gene has CDR1 SEHNR and CDR2 FQNEAQ (reference sequence). The CDR3 loop spans 15 amino acids. V was trimmed by 4 bases and J by 5 bases, leaving 17 bases between them. For the CDR3, the DNA is TGTGCCAGCAGCTCAGCGGCGGGATCCAGGGAGACCCAGTACTTC. This encodes CASSSAAGSRETQYF.

Concerning this clonotype: One end of the junction is discordant with germline, which a read error may explain. The rearrangement links TRBV11-2 to TRBJ2-7, with 10 bases that match TRBD2. This CDR3 comprises 15 residues. CDR1 SGHAT and CDR2 FQNNGV come from the germline V gene. The CDR3 DNA is TGTACCAGCAGCTTATTGGGGACTAGCGATTCCGAGCAGTACTTC. Protein: CTSSLLGTSDSEQYF.

Concerning this clonotype: At one end the junction does not follow the germline gene, possibly because of a read error. The gene calls are TRBV11-2 and TRBJ2-1; D remains unclear. The CDR3 extends over 13 amino acids. From germline, CDR1 is SGHAT and CDR2 FQNNGV. This CDR3 reads CASSLSGLELVFF. The CDR3 coding sequence is TGTGCTAGCAGCTTATCCGGTCTTGAGCTAGTGTTCTTC.

This clonotype was observed at least ten times. This chain connects TRBV11-2 to TRBJ2-7, with D perhaps TRBD1 (6 bases). The CDR3 sequence is 15 residues long. V shed 0 bases and J shed 3 bases, with 12 bases lying between them. Germline-derived CDR1 and CDR2 are SGHAT and FQNNGV. The CDR3 region is CASSLEVGDIYEQYF. CDR3 sequence (DNA): TGTGCCAGCAGCTTAGAGGTGGGGGACATCTACGAGCAGTACTTC. Together with reference TRBV11-2 and TRBJ2-7, the CDR3 gives the full variable domain: EAGVAQSPRYKIIEKRQSVAFWCNPISGHATLYWYQQILGQGPKLLIQFQNNGVVDDSQLPKDRFSAERLKGVDSTLKIQPAKLEDSAVYLCASSLEVGDIYEQYFGPGTRLTVT.

This clonotype came up once. The gene calls are TRBV11-1 and TRBJ2-3; 10 nucleotides agree with TRBD2. J was trimmed by 14 bases and V by 4 bases; bases with no gene match: 18. The CDR3 has 16 amino acids. CDR1 and CDR2 from the germline V gene are SGHAT and FQDESV (reference sequence). The CDR3 spells CASSSIAGGRGDMRYF. CDR3 bases: TGTGCCAGCAGCTCCATAGCGGGGGGCAGAGGAGATATGCGGTATTTT.

As concerns this clonotype: One end of the junction varies from germline; a read error may be responsible. The chain uses TRBV6-2 or TRBV6-3 and TRBJ2-2; possible D gene TRBD2, 6 bases. The CDR3 has 16 amino acids. In germline, CDR1 is MNHEY, CDR2 SVGEGT. The CDR3 region has the DNA TGTGTCAGCTTCCAGGCGGGAAGTCCGAACACCGGGGAGCTGTTTTTT. Translated: CVSFQAGSPNTGELFF.

Worth noting for this clonotype: A read error may account for a junction end that differs from germline. The chain couples TRBV11-2 to TRBJ2-7; possible D gene TRBD1, 5 bases. Germline CDR1 SGHAT, CDR2 FQNNGV. The CDR3 is 12 residues long. CDR3 residues: CASSFGEQVQYF. The CDR3 nucleotides read TGCGCCAGCAGCTTTGGGGAACAGGTGCAGTACTTC.

Concerning this clonotype: The junction departs from germline at one end; a sequencing error may be responsible. J is TRBJ2-3 and V is TRBV11-2, with no clear D. Germline lookup yields CDR1 SGHAT and CDR2 FQNNGV. The CDR3 totals 12 residues. The CDR3 spells CASSPGSGTQYF. Here the CDR3 DNA reads TGTGCTAGCAGCCCCGGTTCAGGTACGCAGTATTTT.

CDR3 loop: CSAAIGFSYYEQFF. The CDR3 DNA is TGCAGCGCCGCTATCGGGTTTTCATACTATGAGCAGTTCTTC. The chain employs TRBV29-1 and TRBJ2-1; D ambiguous. The CDR3 totals 14 residues. V lost 7 bases and J 8 bases, leaving 21 bases between the germline ends. The germline CDR1 and CDR2 sequences are SQVTM and ANQGSEA.

Details on this clonotype: Germline is not matched at one junction end, which may reflect a read error. The chain employs TRBV11-2 and TRBJ2-7, with D possibly TRBD1 on 6 matching bases. This CDR3 contains 15 residues. The germline V gene encodes CDR1 SGHAT and CDR2 FQNNGV. The CDR3 sequence: CDSNPGTRVFHEQYF. DNA of the CDR3: TGTGACAGCAACCCCGGGACACGGGTATTCCACGAGCAGTACTTC. The full variable domain, its missing parts supplied by reference TRBV11-2 and TRBJ2-7, is EAGVAQSPRYKIIEKRQSVAFWCNPISGHATLYWYQQILGQGPKLLIQFQNNGVVDDSQLPKDRFSAERLKGVDSTLKIQPAKLEDSAVYLCDSNPGTRVFHEQYFGPGTRLTVT.

V usage is TRBV11-2 and J usage is TRBJ2-1; 7 bases map to TRBD2. Germline CDR1 reads SGHAT; CDR2 reads FQNNGV. This CDR3 is 14 amino acids long. The CDR3 here is CVGSLRTSYNEQFF. CDR3 coding DNA: TGTGTCGGCAGCTTACGGACTAGCTACAATGAGCAGTTCTTC.

This rearrangement joins TRBV5-1 to TRBJ2-5, with 9 bases fitting TRBD1. The V gene's germline CDR1 is SGHRS and CDR2 YFSETQ. The CDR3 contains 14 residues. V lost 7 bases and J lost 5; bases outside the gene matches: 9. This chain's CDR3 is CASGWDRVKETQYF. CDR3 nucleotide sequence: TGCGCCAGCGGCTGGGACAGGGTGAAGGAGACCCAGTACTTC.

A word on this clonotype: A read error may be the cause here, since a much bigger clone is one base away. The rearrangement links TRBV28 to TRBJ2-7; tentative D call: TRBD2 (6 bases). The CDR3 covers 13 residues. Germline V gene lookup returns CDR1 MDHEN and CDR2 SYDVKM. The CDR3 nucleotides read TGTGTCAGCAGTTTAATCTCGGGGGAAGAGCAGTACTTC. The encoded protein is CVSSLISGEEQYF.

This clonotype was seen a single time. At one of its ends the junction is not consistent with the germline gene, which may arise from a read error. CDR3 nucleotides: TGCAGCGTGATACGGGGGGCGGGAGCCTACGAGCAATACTTC. This codes for CSVIRGAGAYEQYF. The chain employs TRBV29-1 and TRBJ2-7; perhaps TRBD2 as D (7 bases). Germline assignment: CDR1 SQVTM and CDR2 ANQGSEA. The CDR3 loop spans 14 amino acids.

Ten or more counts support this clonotype. This sequence joins TRBV21-1 and TRBJ2-7. TRBV21-1 is deemed a pseudogene. The CDR3 totals 12 residues. The CDR3 here is CASRGLHDEQYF. The CDR3 DNA is TGTGCCAGCAGGGGGTTGCACGACGAGCAGTACTTC.

The rearrangement uses TRBV12-3 or TRBV12-4 and TRBJ2-2, with D perhaps matching TRBD1 or TRBD2 (5 bases each). V lost 4 bases and J 9 bases, leaving 15 bases between the germline ends. The CDR3 is 14 amino acids. The CDR3 here is CASSWDGNARELFF. For the CDR3, the DNA is TGTGCCAGCAGTTGGGACGGGAACGCCAGGGAGCTGTTTTTT.

A note on this clonotype: The conserved phenylalanine or tryptophan is not found at the CDR3 terminus, so this likely reflects a read error. The chain carries TRBV20-1 and TRBJ2-7; 13 bases align to TRBD2. The CDR3 covers 15 residues. The junction had 5 bases not matched to a gene; V was cut back by 2 bases and J by 4 bases. The germline V gene has CDR1 DFQATT and CDR2 SNEGSKA (reference sequence). CDR3 in amino acids: CSARKLAGGIYEQYS. DNA for the CDR3: TGCAGTGCTAGAAAACTAGCGGGAGGGATATACGAGCAGTACTCC.

Worth noting for this clonotype: The junction departs from the called germline gene at one end, perhaps through a read error. V is TRBV11-2 and J is TRBJ2-1, with 7 bases fitting TRBD1. The CDR3 has 17 residues. CDR1 SGHAT and CDR2 FQNNGV come from the germline V gene. CDR3 sequence: CASSRPQTGSSYNGQFF. The DNA for the CDR3 is TGTGCCAGTAGCCGCCCGCAGACAGGGAGCTCCTATAATGGGCAGTTCTTC.